A single sample gave rise to the 13 T cell receptor beta chains below, sequenced in a study of blood T cell repertoires in COVID-19. The repertoire was sequenced with immunoSEQ multiplex PCR; TCRdb's copy has only in-frame clones and lacks some. The profile shows about 240,000 clones, roughly nine tenths of them singletons. Sequences were obtained from peripheral blood. These receptors were taken from a man aged 55 to 70 who had recovered from COVID-19.

The chain uses TRBV19 and TRBJ1-2; 8 nucleotides align to TRBD1. CDR1 is LNHDA, CDR2 SQIVND, per germline (reference sequence). V shed 3 bases, J shed 6 bases, and the junction held 9 bases outside the gene matches. This CDR3 spans 15 amino acids. The CDR3, as DNA: TGTGCCAGTAGTATTAAAGGGACAGGCAATCATGGCTACACCTTC. Translation gives CASSIKGTGNHGYTF.

The rearrangement links TRBV5-1 to TRBJ2-3, with 8 positions matching TRBD1. This CDR3 has 14 residues. Germline-derived CDR1 and CDR2 are SGHRS and YFSETQ. Losses at the gene ends were 4 bases for V and 2 bases for J; bases not matched to a gene: 3. CDR3 sequence (DNA): TGCGCCAGCAGCGGACAGGGAACCACAGATACGCAGTATTTT. Protein product: CASSGQGTTDTQYF.

V gene TRBV18 combines with J gene TRBJ2-1, with D perhaps TRBD1 (6 bases). V was cut by 0 bases and J by 9 bases, with 9 bases left in between. The germline CDR1 and CDR2 sequences are KGHSH and LQKENI. The CDR3 is 13 amino acids. The CDR3 protein is CASSPPVTGEQFF. CDR3 nucleotide sequence: TGTGCCAGCTCACCACCCGTGACAGGTGAGCAGTTCTTC.

The chain links TRBV12-2 to TRBJ1-5; the DNA was not compared with TRBD1, the D call given in the table. TRBV12-2 is classified as a pseudogene. This CDR3 has 16 amino acids. CDR3 sequence (DNA): TGTGCAAGTCGCTTTGGCCGTACAGGGACCGCCAGGCCCCAGCATTTT. Its translation: CASRFGRTGTARPQHF.

This clone was detected a few times. The chain employs TRBV5-6 and TRBJ1-5; weak D call: TRBD1 (6 bases). Germline-derived CDR1 and CDR2 are SGHDT and YYEEEE. V was cut by 3 bases and J by 6 bases, with 19 bases left in between. The CDR3 sequence is 16 residues long. The CDR3 sequence is CASSSHRGARIQPQHF. The DNA of the CDR3 is TGTGCCAGCAGCTCCCATCGGGGGGCGCGAATTCAGCCCCAGCATTTT.

The chain employs TRBV6-5 and TRBJ2-7; maybe TRBD2 (5 bases). From germline, CDR1 is MNHEY and CDR2 SVGAGI. The CDR3 contains 14 residues. V was clipped by 0 bases and J by 6 bases, with 12 bases between them. CDR3 bases: TGTGCCAGCAGTTACTCGATTCGGGGTGGCGAGCAGTACGTC. Its translation: CASSYSIRGGEQYV.

The chain joins TRBV4-2 to TRBJ1-1; 7 positions agree with TRBD1. J was trimmed by 2 bases and V by 2 bases; bases with no gene match: 5. Germline CDR1 is LGHNA and CDR2 is YNFKEQ. The CDR3 totals 15 residues. The CDR3, as DNA: TGTGCCAGCAGCCAATCGGGACAGTATAACACTGAAGCTTTCTTT. Residues: CASSQSGQYNTEAFF.

The rearrangement uses TRBV2 and TRBJ2-1; 14 bases align to TRBD2. The CDR3 is 20 amino acids. The V segment lost 5 bases and the J segment 5 bases; nucleotides outside the gene matches: 17. In germline, CDR1 is SNHLY, CDR2 FYNNEI. CDR3 amino acids: CASSSLLGLAGAGHNNEQFF. CDR3 in DNA: TGTGCCAGCAGTTCCCTTTTGGGACTAGCGGGGGCCGGCCATAACAATGAGCAGTTCTTC.

The rearrangement links TRBV21-1 to TRBJ2-5; TRBD2 reflects the table's D call only, with no check against the DNA. TRBV21-1 is a documented pseudogene. The CDR3 has 15 residues. The CDR3 loop is CASSKATSGEETQYF. CDR3 DNA: TGTGCCAGCAGCAAAGCTACTAGCGGGGAAGAGACCCAGTACTTC.

The chain recombines TRBV24-1 with TRBJ1-3, with no clear D. Deletions cut 9 bases from V and 4 bases from J, with 24 bases between. The V gene's germline CDR1 is KGHDR and CDR2 SFDVKD. The CDR3 runs to 17 residues. The CDR3 region is CATDLIRDYYLGNTIYF. CDR3 nucleotide sequence: TGTGCCACCGACCTAATTCGTGACTACTATTTAGGAAACACCATATATTTT.

V is TRBV7-2 and J is TRBJ1-2; 11 bases are shared with TRBD1. The CDR3 length is 16 residues. In germline, CDR1 is SGHTA, CDR2 FQGNSA. J gave up 0 bases and V 6 bases, and 6 bases lay outside the gene matches. Here the CDR3 DNA reads TGTGCCAGCAGTACGGACAGGGGGCTTACTAACTATGGCTACACCTTC. Translated: CASSTDRGLTNYGYTF.

The table lists this clone with a count of one. The genes are TRBV9 and TRBJ2-1; 9 positions agree with TRBD1. With V trimmed by 3 bases and J by 16 bases, 11 bases remained unmatched. This CDR3 has 13 residues. The germline CDR1 and CDR2 sequences are SGDLS and YYNGEE. The CDR3 loop reads CASSEDQGQGIFF. CDR3 DNA: TGTGCCAGCAGCGAGGACCAGGGACAGGGTATTTTCTTC. The variable domain in full, completed from reference TRBV9 and TRBJ2-1, reads DSGVTQTPKHLITATGQRVTLRCSPRSGDLSVYWYQQSLDQGLQFLIQYYNGEERAKGNILERFSAQQFPDLHSELNLSSLELGDSALYFCASSEDQGQGIFFGPGTRLTVL.

The chain has TRBV7-2 and TRBJ1-2; 8 bases are a match to TRBD1. This CDR3 has 13 amino acids. Per germline, CDR1 SGHTA and CDR2 FQGNSA. The ends lost 4 bases at V and 8 bases at J; junction bases unmatched: 6. In DNA, the CDR3 is TGTGCCAGCAGCTACGACAGGGGAGTAGGCTACACCTTC. This encodes CASSYDRGVGYTF.